This TCR beta chain comes out of a study of cytomegalovirus exposure and HLA in healthy donors. Germline trimming cut 4 bases from V and 3 bases from J; bases unmatched to any gene: 6. The CDR3 consists of 15 residues. CDR1 and CDR2 from the germline V gene are LNHDA and SQIVND (reference sequence). The PCR used 60 Vbeta and 13 Jbeta primers. Clones were sequenced by immunoSEQ multiplex PCR, and TCRdb holds only the in-frame ones, with some missing. The table records 150,000 or so clones, around 78% of them present only once. Sequenced material: PBMCs. The receptor's source is a woman aged 40 to 49 in good health and CMV-seronegative. The rearrangement joins TRBV19 to TRBJ1-1, with 9 bases lining up with TRBD1. CDR3 loop: CASSKPGQGDTEAFF. The DNA for the CDR3 is TGTGCCAGTAGTAAGCCGGGACAGGGAGACACTGAAGCTTTCTTT.